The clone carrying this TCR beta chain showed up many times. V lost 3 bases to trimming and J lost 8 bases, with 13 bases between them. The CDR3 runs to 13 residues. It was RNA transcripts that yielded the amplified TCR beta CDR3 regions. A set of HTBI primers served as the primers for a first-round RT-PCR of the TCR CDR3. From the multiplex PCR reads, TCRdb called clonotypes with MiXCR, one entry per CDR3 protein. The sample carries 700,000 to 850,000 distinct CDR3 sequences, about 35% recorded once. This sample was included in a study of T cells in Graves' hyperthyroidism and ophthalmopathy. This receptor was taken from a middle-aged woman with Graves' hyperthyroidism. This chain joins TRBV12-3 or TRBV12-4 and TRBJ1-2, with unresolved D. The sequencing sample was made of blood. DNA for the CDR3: TGTGCCAGCAGTTTTTACGCCGGGGAAGGCTACACCTTC. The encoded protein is CASSFYAGEGYTF.